A single sample is the source of the 8 T cell receptor beta chains below, sequenced in a study of graft-versus-host responses after intestinal transplantation. No antigen has been identified for these receptors. Profiling relied on immunoSEQ multiplex PCR, and the TCRdb table lists in-frame clones only, not all of them. The table shows around 90,000 clones, with roughly 90% occurring only once. The sample here was unstimulated CD4+ T cells sorted from spleen or lymph node cells, taken before intestinal transplant. These receptors were collected from a human donor who received an intestinal transplant.

The CDR3 loop reads CTSSQEFGIIYGYTF. For the CDR3, the DNA is TGCACCAGCAGCCAAGAGTTCGGAATAATCTATGGCTACACCTTC. The chain is built from TRBV1 and TRBJ1-2. TRBV1 corresponds to a pseudogene. The CDR3 spans 15 residues.

J is TRBJ1-1 and V is TRBV5-1; D remains unclear. The CDR3 consists of 14 residues. V shed 1 base and J shed 1 base, with 8 bases lying between them. From germline, CDR1 is SGHRS and CDR2 YFSETQ. CDR3 coding DNA: TGCGCCAGCAGCTTGACTCTAACGAACACTGAAGCTTTCTTT. Protein product: CASSLTLTNTEAFF.

J is TRBJ1-5 and V is TRBV19, with TRBD1 as a possible D gene (6 bases). V dropped 4 bases and J dropped 3 bases, with 13 bases sitting between them. The CDR3 consists of 15 residues. The germline V gene has CDR1 LNHDA and CDR2 SQIVND (reference sequence). The CDR3 nucleotides are TGTGCCAGTAGTAACCTTCGACAGGTCAATCAGCCCCAGCATTTT. This gives the protein CASSNLRQVNQPQHF.

CDR3: CASSGGFVRISGNTIYF. DNA for the CDR3: TGTGCCAGTAGTGGTGGCTTCGTCAGAATCTCTGGAAACACCATATATTTT. The rearrangement uses TRBV19 and TRBJ1-3, with no clear D. The CDR3 extends over 17 amino acids. Trimming removed 5 bases from V and 0 bases from J, with 17 bases in between. CDR1 is LNHDA and CDR2 is SQIVND in the germline V gene (reference sequence).

J is TRBJ1-6 and V is TRBV18, with a weak D call TRBD1 (5 bases). Germline V gives CDR1 KGHSH, CDR2 LQKENI. The ends were cut back, 3 bases at V and 6 bases at J, with 15 bases in the middle. The CDR3 is 16 residues long. Here the CDR3 reads CASSPAQGSGNSPLHF. Written as DNA, the CDR3 is TGTGCCAGCTCACCGGCCCAGGGAAGTGGTAATTCACCCCTCCACTTT.

The DNA of the CDR3 is TGTGCCAGCAGTGAAGGGGGCGGCGAGCAGTACTTC. This gives the protein CASSEGGGEQYF. The chain joins TRBV28 to TRBJ2-7, with TRBD1 matching over 7 bases. This CDR3 has 12 amino acids. V lost 5 bases and J lost 6; bases outside the gene matches: 4. CDR1 is MDHEN and CDR2 is SYDVKM in the germline V gene.

V gene TRBV28 combines with J gene TRBJ1-6; no clear D gene. V was clipped by 4 bases and J by 8 bases, with 18 bases between them. This CDR3 is 16 amino acids long. The germline V gene has CDR1 MDHEN and CDR2 SYDVKM. CDR3 nucleotide sequence: TGTGCCAGCAGTTCGGGTTCGCTTAGGATTCATTCACCCCTCCACTTT. It yields the protein CASSSGSLRIHSPLHF.

This chain connects TRBV21-1 to TRBJ2-7; the D call TRBD2 from the table was never checked on the DNA. TRBV21-1 is designated a pseudogene. This CDR3 comprises 13 residues. CDR3 loop: CASSKCVPYEQYF. In nucleotides, the CDR3 is TGTGCCAGCAGCAAATGCGTTCCCTACGAGCAGTACTTC.